This T cell receptor beta chain was profiled in a study of T cell changes during pregnancy in multiple sclerosis. Libraries were prepared by immunoSEQ multiplex PCR; TCRdb keeps only in-frame clonotypes and omits some of them. This sample has 80,000 to 100,000 clones, with roughly 92% found just once. The CDR3 is 17 residues long. V lost 2 bases, J lost 0 bases, and 6 bases stayed unmatched. The germline V gene encodes CDR1 SGHTA and CDR2 FQGNSA. The sequence derives from a female donor with multiple sclerosis, enrolled in a pregnancy study. The sample consisted of peripheral blood, taken after pregnancy. This chain links TRBV7-2 with TRBJ1-1, with 10 bases aligning to TRBD1. This CDR3 is CASSLKTGGGMNTEAFF. The CDR3 coding sequence is TGTGCCAGCAGCTTAAAGACAGGGGGCGGGATGAACACTGAAGCTTTCTTT.